These T cell receptor beta chains were read from a single sample in a study of blood T cell repertoires in COVID-19. Libraries were prepared by immunoSEQ multiplex PCR; TCRdb keeps only in-frame clonotypes and omits some of them. The table records about 160,000 clones, over 70% of them present only once. Specimen: PBMCs or T cells enriched from blood (not recorded which). The receptors shown here come from a woman between 40 and 50 years old with acute COVID-19. The CDR3 runs from the conserved cysteine through the conserved F or W. The D gene is left open where the match is weak. The size of a clone is reported for some rows only, either as once, few or many, or as a class for expanded clones.

CDR3 length,D gene,clone size,J gene,V gene,CDR3 DNA,CDR3 protein
15,TRBD1,once,TRBJ1-6,TRBV18,TGTGCCAGCTCCCGCGACAGGGTCGGAAATTCACCCCTCCACTTT,CASSRDRVGNSPLHF
16,TRBD2,-,TRBJ2-1,TRBV7-2,TGTGCCAGCAGCTTAGATCAGGCTAGCGGGAGGAATGAGCAGTTCTTC,CASSLDQASGRNEQFF
13,-,-,TRBJ2-7,TRBV10-1,TGCGCCAGCAGTGCTAGGACTGATTACGAGCAGTACTTC,CASSARTDYEQYF
14,TRBD2,-,TRBJ2-1,TRBV2,TGTGCCAGCAGAGCGGGACTAGAGGTCAATGAGCAGTTCTTC,CASRAGLEVNEQFF
14,-,-,TRBJ1-4,TRBV5-1,TGCGCCAGCAGCCCGACTCAGACTAATGAAAAACTGTTTTTT,CASSPTQTNEKLFF
16,-,once,TRBJ2-1,TRBV20-1,TGCAGTGCTAGTCGGGCCGGGGTGCGGGGGCACAATGAGCAGTTCTTC,CSASRAGVRGHNEQFF
12,-,-,TRBJ2-7,TRBV6-5,TGTGCCAGCAGCCTGAGTCCGGGTGAGCAGTACTTC,CASSLSPGEQYF
16,TRBD2,-,TRBJ2-3,TRBV6-1,TGTGCCAGCAGTGTGGGACTAGTGCTTGGCACAGATACGCAGTATTTT,CASSVGLVLGTDTQYF
14,-,few,TRBJ2-1,TRBV7-2,TGTGCCAGCAGCTTATCCCGGGATAAGGATGAGCAGTTCTTC,CASSLSRDKDEQFF
14,-,-,TRBJ1-6,TRBV19,TGTGCCAGTACCCGCGAGGAGGGTAATTCACCCCTCCACTTT,CASTREEGNSPLHF
15,-,-,TRBJ2-1,TRBV15,TGTGCCACCAGCAGAGATCGAGGGAGCCCAAGTGAGCAGTTCTTC,CATSRDRGSPSEQFF
19,-,-,TRBJ2-2,TRBV3-1/TRBV3-2,TGTGCCAGCAGCCAAGATCGGGAAGGTGGGGGGACGAACACCGGGGAGCTGTTTTTT,CASSQDREGGGTNTGELFF
12,-,-,TRBJ1-2,TRBV27,TGTGCCAGCAGGAGCCCCATAGGGGCACACACCTTC,CASRSPIGAHTF
11,-,-,TRBJ2-1,TRBV30,TGTGCCTGGAGGAACCCCCTAGAGCAGTTCTTC,CAWRNPLEQFF
14,TRBD1,-,TRBJ1-6,TRBV2,TGTGCCAGCAGCGTCGACAGGGAATATTCACCCCTCCACTTT,CASSVDREYSPLHF
14,-,-,TRBJ2-2,TRBV20-1,TGCAGTGCTAGTTTCAGGGTGAACACCGGGGAGCTGTTTTTT,CSASFRVNTGELFF
17,TRBD2,-,TRBJ2-1,TRBV19,TGTGCCAGTAGTGCGGCGGAACTAGCGGGAGGGTACAATGAGCAGTTCTTC,CASSAAELAGGYNEQFF
15,-,-,TRBJ2-3,TRBV7-7,TGTGCTAGTGTGAAGGGGGAGATGGTTTCAGATACGCAGTATTTT,CASVKGEMVSDTQYF
16,TRBD2,-,TRBJ2-7,TRBV27,TGTGCCAGCAGTCCTGCTCGACTAGCGGGTACTACCGAGCAGTACTTC,CASSPARLAGTTEQYF
14,-,-,TRBJ1-4,TRBV6-5,TGTGCCAGCAGCCAAACGCAGGGAGGGGAAAAACTGTTTTTT,CASSQTQGGEKLFF
14,-,-,TRBJ2-7,TRBV6-4,TGTGCCAGCAGTGACTCGTTAGGAGGGTCCGAGCAGTACTTC,CASSDSLGGSEQYF
13,-,-,TRBJ1-6,TRBV7-2,TGTGCCAGCAGCTCAGACTATAATTCACCCCTCCACTTT,CASSSDYNSPLHF
15,-,few,TRBJ2-7,TRBV6-5,TGTGCCAGCAGTTACTCGACTCCGCCTTCCTACGAGCAGTACTTC,CASSYSTPPSYEQYF
13,-,many,TRBJ2-5,TRBV11-3,TGTGCCAGCAGCTTATCAGGCCGAGAGACCCAGTACTTC,CASSLSGRETQYF
14,-,-,TRBJ1-1,TRBV3-1/TRBV3-2,TGTGCCAGCAGCCCCGGACAGAGCAACACTGAAGCTTTCTTT,CASSPGQSNTEAFF
14,-,once,TRBJ2-3,TRBV9,TGTGCCAGCAGCTCACATCCGGGGGCAGATACGCAGTATTTT,CASSSHPGADTQYF
8,-,-,TRBJ2-5,TRBV7-8,TGTGCCAGCACCCCGAGCTACTTC,CASTPSYF
18,TRBD2,-,TRBJ2-1,TRBV7-9,TGTGCCAGCAGCTTAGCGCCGGGACTAGCGGGAGTTAAGAATGAGCAGTTCTTC,CASSLAPGLAGVKNEQFF
15,-,-,TRBJ2-1,TRBV5-1,TGCGCCAGCAGCCAGGACTCACTTTCTGACAATGAGCAGTTCTTC,CASSQDSLSDNEQFF
13,-,-,TRBJ2-1,TRBV15,TGTGCCACCAGCTATAATCCCTACAATGAGCAGTTCTTC,CATSYNPYNEQFF
16,-,once,TRBJ1-1,TRBV15,TGTGCCACCAGCAGAGAGGTAAACAGGGACGCCACTGAAGCTTTCTTT,CATSREVNRDATEAFF
18,TRBD2,-,TRBJ2-7,TRBV7-8,TGTGCCAGCAGCTTAGCTCGGACTAGCGGGAGACCCTCCTACGAGCAGTACTTC,CASSLARTSGRPSYEQYF
15,-,-,TRBJ1-5,TRBV6-5,TGTGCCAGCACCTTAAATGGGCAGAGAAATCAGCCCCAGCATTTT,CASTLNGQRNQPQHF
15,TRBD2,-,TRBJ2-7,TRBV9,TGTGCCAGCAGCGTAGGGACTAGCGGGCCCAAGGAGCAGTACTTC,CASSVGTSGPKEQYF
17,TRBD2,-,TRBJ2-3,TRBV11-2,TGTGCCAGCAGCTTACTGGCGGGAGGACCCTACACAGATACGCAGTATTTT,CASSLLAGGPYTDTQYF
16,-,-,TRBJ2-7,TRBV7-8,TGTGCCAGCAGTCTGGACAGAAGTATAATCTCCTACGAGCAGTACTTC,CASSLDRSIISYEQYF
16,-,-,TRBJ2-1,TRBV10-1,TGCGCCAGCAGGCCACTAGCCCAGAGCTCCTACAATGAGCAGTTCTTC,CASRPLAQSSYNEQFF
16,TRBD1,-,TRBJ2-3,TRBV2,TGTGCCAGCTACCAAGGGGCGCAGGGGGCCGTAGATACGCAGTATTTT,CASYQGAQGAVDTQYF
15,TRBD1,-,TRBJ2-3,TRBV11-2,TGTGCCAGCGGCAAAAACAGGGGGATTACAGATACGCAGTATTTT,CASGKNRGITDTQYF
16,-,many,TRBJ2-3,TRBV24-1,TGTGCCACCAGTGATTCAAGACATTTTAGCACAGATACGCAGTATTTT,CATSDSRHFSTDTQYF
13,-,-,TRBJ2-7,TRBV18,TGTGCCAGCTCACCGACTCGTACCTACGAGCAGTACTTC,CASSPTRTYEQYF
18,TRBD2,few,TRBJ2-5,TRBV7-9,TGTGCCAGCAGCTTAAGGGGACTAGCGGGATCGTACCAAGAGACCCAGTACTTC,CASSLRGLAGSYQETQYF
18,-,-,TRBJ2-5,TRBV27,TGTGCCAGCAGTCCGGACCCCGACCGACAGGCTATCCAAGAGACCCAGTACTTC,CASSPDPDRQAIQETQYF
15,TRBD2,-,TRBJ2-7,TRBV2,TGTGCCAGCAGAAGGGGACTAGCGGGAGACTACGAGCAGTACTTC,CASRRGLAGDYEQYF
15,TRBD2,-,TRBJ2-7,TRBV5-4,TGTGCCAGCAGCTTGGTGGGCGGGAGCGGGTACGAGCAGTACTTC,CASSLVGGSGYEQYF
15,TRBD1,-,TRBJ2-1,TRBV10-3,TGTGCCATCAGTGAGTCAGGGGGCGACAATCATGAGCAGTTCTTC,CAISESGGDNHEQFF
14,-,-,TRBJ2-3,TRBV5-1,TGCGCCAGCAGCGGTACGAGCATCTCAGATACGCAGTATTTT,CASSGTSISDTQYF